This TCR beta chain derives from a study of Ad26.COV2.S vaccination and SARS-CoV-2 variants. Germline V gene data show CDR1 as ENHRY and CDR2 as SYGVKD. This CDR3 has 16 amino acids. The ends lost 3 bases at V and 9 bases at J; junction bases unmatched: 10. The treatment here: approximately 18 received Ad26.COV2.S at low or high dose, single or two shots; several received placebo; per-sample allocation not given. At day 63 after the first vaccine or placebo injection, samples were drawn. Data came from immunoSEQ multiplex PCR; TCRdb stores just in-frame clones and leaves some out. The sample records more than 300,000 clones, 75% to 90% being singletons.

The chain couples TRBV10-3 to TRBJ2-1; 11 bases map to TRBD2. The origin of this receptor is a person between 18 and 65 years old who received the Ad26.COV2.S COVID-19 vaccine or a placebo. The material sequenced was peripheral blood, taken in a trial of Ad26.COV2.S vaccine versus placebo. CDR3 protein: CAISDPATSGVVEQFF. The CDR3, as DNA: TGTGCCATCAGTGACCCTGCGACTAGCGGGGTGGTTGAGCAGTTCTTC.